The source of this T cell receptor beta chain is a study of blood T cell repertoires in COVID-19. Study overall: Samples of COVID-19 (acute and convalescent) were obtained from the United States, Italy and Spain. PBMCs, B-cell-depleted T cells, or T cells were the source of the cDNA or gDNA that made up the material.

Authors' analysis steps: Scientists estimated how many nucleated cells there were by amplifying reference gene primers. Clones were read by immunoSEQ multiplex PCR, and TCRdb kept only the in-frame ones, dropping some. V and J calls and clone size follow that table, whereas D and trimming were derived from the DNA. This table has 150,000 or so clones, just over 85% appearing once. V lost 5 bases, J lost 7 bases, and 11 bases stayed unmatched. Germline values: CDR1 SGHTA, CDR2 FQGNSA. The CDR3 length is 14 residues. The sequenced sample consisted of peripheral blood. The sequence was collected from a man aged 45-65 years with active or convalescent COVID-19. J is TRBJ2-7 and V is TRBV7-2; TRBD2 matches 7 bases. CDR3 loop: CASSEAGRRGEQYF. The CDR3 DNA reads TGTGCCAGCAGCGAAGCGGGACGGCGCGGGGAGCAGTACTTC.